This T cell receptor (beta chain) was captured in a study of blood T cells in healthy people across ages. Looking at the study overall: The template switching approach captured approximately one barcoded beta molecule for every two T cells.

PCR was performed a second time for about 7 to 11 cycles using a sample-barcoded 5' primer and a J-beta primer mix. TCRdb processed the 5' RACE reads anew with MiXCR; each CDR3 protein has one entry. This repertoire shows approximately 820,000 distinct CDR3 sequences, around 45% found once; its top ten account for roughly 19%. The ends were cut back, 3 bases at V and 2 bases at J, with 14 bases in the middle. Germline V gene data show CDR1 as DFQATT and CDR2 as SNEGSKA (reference sequence). This CDR3 is built from 14 residues. The clonotype comes from a man aged 60-69 years in good health. The sequenced sample was blood. The rearrangement joins TRBV20-1 to TRBJ2-7; tentatively, D is TRBD2 (5 bases). Here the CDR3 reads CSASVALAPYEQYF. In DNA, the CDR3 is TGCAGTGCTAGCGTGGCCCTAGCTCCCTACGAGCAGTACTTC.